This T cell receptor beta chain was documented in a study of blood T cell repertoires in COVID-19. Whole-study context: Acute-phase and convalescent COVID-19 samples originated in the United States, Italy and Spain. Sample material is recorded as cDNA or gDNA derived from T cells, B-cell-depleted T cells, or PBMCs.

Original data processing: Estimated nucleated cell counts came from reference gene primer amplification. The repertoire was sequenced with immunoSEQ multiplex PCR; TCRdb's copy has only in-frame clones and lacks some. For V, J and clone size, that table is used; D and trimming come from the DNA. The table shows hundreds of thousands of clones, with 65% to 90% occurring only once. Germline assignment: CDR1 GTSNPN and CDR2 SVGIG (reference sequence). Trimming took 8 bases from V and 7 from J; bases not matched to a gene: 12. CDR3 size: 13 residues. The TCR sequence derives from a man aged 50 or older with active or convalescent COVID-19. The gene calls are TRBV30 and TRBJ1-1, with TRBD1 matching 8 bases. Sequenced: peripheral blood. The CDR3 coding sequence is TGTGCCGGGCAGACAGGGGTAGTTGGTGAAGCTTTCTTT. Its protein product is CAGQTGVVGEAFF. The whole variable domain, remainder taken from reference TRBV30 and TRBJ1-1, is SQTIHQWPATLVQPVGSPLSLECTVEGTSNPNLYWYRQAAGRGLQLLFYSVGIGQISSEVPQNLSASRPQDRQFILSSKKLLLSDSGFYLCAGQTGVVGEAFFGQGTRLTVV.